One sample yielded the 5 T cell receptor beta chains listed below, sequenced in a study of spatial heterogeneity in lung cancer. TCRdb re-analysed the 5' RACE reads in MiXCR, keeping a single row per CDR3 protein. The sample includes 43,000 or so distinct CDR3 sequences, under 7.5% of them seen just once. Time point denoted: sample taken at primary tumor resection. This material consisted of PBMCs, taken at surgery. Receptors were obtained from a female donor with early-stage non-small cell lung cancer.

The chain couples TRBV5-4 to TRBJ1-1; D not resolved. V was cut by 6 bases and J by 0 bases, with 12 bases left in between. CDR1 and CDR2 from the germline V gene are SGHNT and YYREEE (reference sequence). This CDR3 contains 14 residues. This CDR3 is CASTRLDVNTEAFF. CDR3 nucleotide sequence: TGTGCCAGCACCCGGTTGGACGTGAACACTGAAGCTTTCTTT.

CDR3 amino acids: CASSHLPYEQYF. CDR3 sequence (DNA): TGTGCCAGCAGCCACCTACCCTACGAGCAGTACTTC. The chain joins TRBV3-1 to TRBJ2-7; D gene unclear. The CDR3 is made up of 12 amino acids. Germline V lookup: CDR1 LGHDT, CDR2 YNNKEL (reference sequence). Between the trimmed V and J ends, which lost 3 bases and 2 bases, there was a span of 5 bases.

The sample holds many counts of this clonotype. This CDR3 reads CASSLEAQALYEQYF. CDR3 DNA: TGCGCCAGCAGCTTGGAGGCCCAGGCCCTCTACGAGCAGTACTTC. V is TRBV5-1 and J is TRBJ2-7; D gene ambiguous. V lost 0 bases and J lost 3, with 13 bases in between. Germline lookup yields CDR1 SGHRS and CDR2 YFSETQ. The CDR3 is 15 amino acids.

This clonotype was detected ten times or more. The gene calls are TRBV19 and TRBJ2-6; 7 nucleotides agree with TRBD1. V was pared by 7 bases and J by 0 bases, with 9 bases of the junction left unmatched. This CDR3 has 17 amino acids. Per germline, CDR1 LNHDA and CDR2 SQIVND (reference sequence). CDR3 nucleotides: TGTGCCAGTACTTCCGGGACAGCAGCCTCTGGGGCCAACGTCCTGACTTTC. Its protein is CASTSGTAASGANVLTF. The whole variable domain, remainder taken from reference TRBV19 and TRBJ2-6, is DGGITQSPKYLFRKEGQNVTLSCEQNLNHDAMYWYRQDPGQGLRLIYYSQIVNDFQKGDIAEGYSVSREKKESFPLTVTSAQKNPTAFYLCASTSGTAASGANVLTFGAGSRLTVL.

This clonotype was found many times. This chain joins TRBV20-1 and TRBJ2-7, with TRBD2 matching 11 bases. Losses at the gene ends were 2 bases for V and 2 bases for J; bases not matched to a gene: 17. Germline V gene lookup returns CDR1 DFQATT and CDR2 SNEGSKA (reference sequence). This CDR3 has 19 residues. The CDR3 nucleotides read TGCAGTGCTAGATCGGCCGAGACTAGCGGGGCAACCGTCCCCTACGAGCAGTACTTC. Translation: CSARSAETSGATVPYEQYF.